Below, one TCR beta chain is given with its context. The target antigen is unknown. These data are taken from a study of graft-versus-host responses after intestinal transplantation. About the study: All recipients were transplanted with multivisceral, liver-intestinal, or isolated intestinal grafts.

Clones were sequenced by immunoSEQ multiplex PCR, and TCRdb holds only the in-frame ones, with some missing. The table lists 30,000 to 45,000 clones, around 83% of them singletons, with 3% to 4% in the top ten. CDR1 and CDR2 (germline): SNHLY, FYNNEI. Trimming cost V 5 bases and J 1 base, with 9 bases left between them. The CDR3 sequence is 14 residues long. Findings and caveats of the study: Among recipient marrow samples, GvH clones were found; some appeared first in ileum or blood. Graft-donor T cell macrochimerism coincided with high graft-versus-host to host-versus-graft clonal ratios in allografts.

This receptor was identified in a human patient who received an intestinal transplant, so some T cells may come from the graft donor. The rearrangement joins TRBV2 to TRBJ1-5; maybe TRBD1 (5 bases). The sample here was PBMCs, taken about 160 weeks after transplant. The CDR3 region is CASSWGRSNQPQHF. The CDR3 region has the DNA TGTGCCAGCAGTTGGGGCCGAAGCAATCAGCCCCAGCATTTT.